This record looks at one TCR beta chain sequence and its context. V lost 1 base and J lost 2, with 12 bases in between. This CDR3 is 15 amino acids long. CDR1 is SGHTA and CDR2 is FQGTGA in the germline V gene. This entry is derived from a study of blood T cell repertoires in COVID-19. About the study: The United States, Italy and Spain were the sources of the acute and convalescent COVID-19 samples.

Authors' processing steps: For nucleated cells, counts were estimated from reference gene primer amplification. Sequenced by immunoSEQ multiplex PCR; TCRdb stores in-frame clones only, minus some. The DNA gave D and trimming, while V, J and clone size come from that table. The sample lists 100,000 or so clones, roughly 76% occurring once. The source material was peripheral blood. J is TRBJ2-7 and V is TRBV7-3, with D maybe TRBD2 (7 bases). The sequence came from a woman in her sixties or seventies with acute or convalescent COVID-19. The CDR3 loop is CASSLSGGAPYEQYF. The CDR3 bases are TGTGCCAGCAGCTTAAGTGGGGGGGCCCCCTACGAGCAGTACTTC.